This T cell receptor (beta chain) is from a study of T cell changes during pregnancy in multiple sclerosis. V lost 3 bases to trimming and J lost 6 bases; unmatched junction nucleotides: 4. Germline V CDR1 and CDR2: ENHRY, SYGVKD. This CDR3 spans 14 amino acids. Clones were read by immunoSEQ multiplex PCR, and TCRdb kept only the in-frame ones, dropping some. The repertoire holds 90,000 to 120,000 clones, with approximately 94% as singletons. The source was peripheral blood, collected in the second trimester of pregnancy. This receptor was taken from a female donor with multiple sclerosis, enrolled in a pregnancy study. The rearrangement uses TRBV10-3 and TRBJ2-1; 8 bases are a match to TRBD2. CDR3 loop: CAISDSGSGNEQFF. CDR3 DNA: TGTGCCATCAGTGACAGCGGGAGCGGCAATGAGCAGTTCTTC.